The rows below give T cell receptor beta chains drawn from one sample of a study of shared clonotypes between healthy human individuals. Generated by immunoSEQ multiplex PCR, the TCRdb table keeps only in-frame clones and is missing some. The sample includes over 2 million clones, roughly 94% seen only once; the top ten take around 0.13%. The sample consisted of naive CD4+ T cells sorted from blood. The receptors stem from a man between 18 and 35 years old in good health. Each CDR3 is given with its conserved first and last residue. The order of the fields is D gene, clone size, V gene, J gene, CDR3 DNA, CDR3 protein. The D gene is left open where the match is weak. Clone size appears in some rows only: once, few, many, or a class for an expanded clone.

D gene: TRBD2
clone size: .
V gene: TRBV30
J gene: TRBJ2-1
CDR3 DNA: TGTGCCTGGAGTGTAATTAGCGGGGGCCCCAATGAGCAGTTCTTC
CDR3 protein: CAWSVISGGPNEQFF

D gene: .
clone size: .
V gene: TRBV29-1
J gene: TRBJ1-1
CDR3 DNA: TGCAGCGTTGCCCGGGGAGGGGACACTGAAGCTTTCTTT
CDR3 protein: CSVARGGDTEAFF

D gene: TRBD2
clone size: .
V gene: TRBV10-2
J gene: TRBJ2-5
CDR3 DNA: TGCGCCAGCAGGGAGGATAGCGGGAGGGGGTTGGAGACCCAGTACTTC
CDR3 protein: CASREDSGRGLETQYF

D gene: TRBD1
clone size: .
V gene: TRBV10-3
J gene: TRBJ2-7
CDR3 DNA: TGTGCCATCAGTGAGCAGGGGGCCATTACTTCCTACGAGCAGTACTTC
CDR3 protein: CAISEQGAITSYEQYF

D gene: .
clone size: .
V gene: TRBV29-1
J gene: TRBJ1-2
CDR3 DNA: TGCAGCGGTTTCTCCAGTGGCTACACCTTC
CDR3 protein: CSGFSSGYTF

D gene: .
clone size: .
V gene: TRBV7-9
J gene: TRBJ2-7
CDR3 DNA: TGTGCCAGCAGCTTAGCTCTGGGTTACGAGCAGTACTTC
CDR3 protein: CASSLALGYEQYF

D gene: TRBD2
clone size: .
V gene: TRBV7-8
J gene: TRBJ2-1
CDR3 DNA: TGTGCCAGCGCTCTAGCGGGAATGATGTATGAGCAGTTCTTC
CDR3 protein: CASALAGMMYEQFF

D gene: .
clone size: .
V gene: TRBV6-5
J gene: TRBJ1-5
CDR3 DNA: TGTGCCAGCAGCCCCCGGGCCTCTAGCAATCAGCCCCAGCATTTT
CDR3 protein: CASSPRASSNQPQHF

D gene: .
clone size: once
V gene: TRBV6-1
J gene: TRBJ1-5
CDR3 DNA: TGTGCCAGCAGTGCCGCGGCGGGCTTTAATCAGCCCCAGCATTTT
CDR3 protein: CASSAAAGFNQPQHF

D gene: TRBD1
clone size: .
V gene: TRBV5-4
J gene: TRBJ2-7
CDR3 DNA: TGTGCCAGCAGCTTGGATCAGGGGGCAAGGGAGCAGTACTTC
CDR3 protein: CASSLDQGAREQYF

D gene: TRBD2
clone size: .
V gene: TRBV29-1
J gene: TRBJ2-3
CDR3 DNA: TGCAGCGTTGTTAGCGGGGGCACAGATACGCAGTATTTT
CDR3 protein: CSVVSGGTDTQYF

D gene: .
clone size: .
V gene: TRBV30
J gene: TRBJ1-5
CDR3 DNA: TGTGCCTGGAGTCGCAGGGGTGGAAGCAATCAGCCCCAGCATTTT
CDR3 protein: CAWSRRGGSNQPQHF

D gene: .
clone size: .
V gene: TRBV6-5
J gene: TRBJ1-5
CDR3 DNA: TGTGCCAGCAGAGTGACGGCCTATAGCAATCAGCCCCAGCATTTT
CDR3 protein: CASRVTAYSNQPQHF

D gene: .
clone size: .
V gene: TRBV6-5
J gene: TRBJ1-2
CDR3 DNA: TGTGCCAGCAGTTACTGGGCAGGGGACGGCTACACCTTC
CDR3 protein: CASSYWAGDGYTF

D gene: .
clone size: .
V gene: TRBV19
J gene: TRBJ2-2
CDR3 DNA: TGTGCCAGTAGTATAGATCCCCTTCTAACCGGGGAGCTGTTTTTT
CDR3 protein: CASSIDPLLTGELFF

D gene: TRBD1
clone size: .
V gene: TRBV14
J gene: TRBJ1-4
CDR3 DNA: TGTGCCAGCAGCCAGGGGACAGTCGTTAATGAAAAACTGTTTTTT
CDR3 protein: CASSQGTVVNEKLFF

D gene: TRBD1
clone size: .
V gene: TRBV7-6
J gene: TRBJ1-2
CDR3 DNA: TGTGCCAGCAGGTTTGCTGGGACAGGGGGCTACACCTTC
CDR3 protein: CASRFAGTGGYTF

D gene: .
clone size: few
V gene: TRBV2
J gene: TRBJ2-3
CDR3 DNA: TGTGCCAGCAGCCTCACAGATACGCAGTATTTT
CDR3 protein: CASSLTDTQYF

D gene: TRBD1
clone size: .
V gene: TRBV11-2
J gene: TRBJ1-1
CDR3 DNA: TGTGCCAGCAGCCCGACAGGGCCCTACAGGGCTTTCTTT
CDR3 protein: CASSPTGPYRAFF

D gene: .
clone size: .
V gene: TRBV2
J gene: TRBJ2-3
CDR3 DNA: TGTGCCAGCAGTGAAAACACAGATACGCAGTATTTT
CDR3 protein: CASSENTDTQYF

D gene: .
clone size: .
V gene: TRBV10-2
J gene: TRBJ2-7
CDR3 DNA: TGCGCCAGTGGCTGGATAGGGGGGGACGAGCAGTACTTC
CDR3 protein: CASGWIGGDEQYF

D gene: TRBD2
clone size: .
V gene: TRBV9
J gene: TRBJ2-1
CDR3 DNA: TGTGCCAGCAGCGTAGGAGGTCTCGGGGGGAATGAGCAGTTCTTC
CDR3 protein: CASSVGGLGGNEQFF

D gene: .
clone size: .
V gene: TRBV2
J gene: TRBJ2-3
CDR3 DNA: TGTGCCAGCAGACAGGGATTGAGTACAGATACGCAGTATTTT
CDR3 protein: CASRQGLSTDTQYF

D gene: .
clone size: .
V gene: TRBV7-3
J gene: TRBJ2-5
CDR3 DNA: TGTGCCAGCAGCGGAGGAGTTGGAGAGACCCAGTACTTC
CDR3 protein: CASSGGVGETQYF

D gene: TRBD2
clone size: .
V gene: TRBV28
J gene: TRBJ2-7
CDR3 DNA: TGTGCCAGCAGTTTAGGCCCTCATACTAGCGGGGGAACCTACGAGCAGTACTTC
CDR3 protein: CASSLGPHTSGGTYEQYF

D gene: .
clone size: .
V gene: TRBV5-1
J gene: TRBJ2-3
CDR3 DNA: TGCGCCAGCAGCGGAACACACAGTACGCAGTATTTT
CDR3 protein: CASSGTHSTQYF

D gene: TRBD2
clone size: .
V gene: TRBV14
J gene: TRBJ2-3
CDR3 DNA: TGTGCCAGCACCCATAGTCCAGCGGGAGTGTCAGATACGCAGTATTTT
CDR3 protein: CASTHSPAGVSDTQYF

D gene: .
clone size: .
V gene: TRBV5-1
J gene: TRBJ1-5
CDR3 DNA: TGCGCCAGCAGCTTGGAAGGGCATAGCAATCAGCCCCAGCATTTT
CDR3 protein: CASSLEGHSNQPQHF

D gene: .
clone size: .
V gene: TRBV10-3
J gene: TRBJ1-1
CDR3 DNA: TGTGCCATCAGTGAGGAGGAAGGTACCACTGAAGCTTTCTTT
CDR3 protein: CAISEEEGTTEAFF

D gene: .
clone size: .
V gene: TRBV19
J gene: TRBJ2-3
CDR3 DNA: TGTGCCAGTAGTATAACAGGGCCTAAAGGGACAGATACGCAGTATTTT
CDR3 protein: CASSITGPKGTDTQYF

D gene: .
clone size: .
V gene: TRBV11-1
J gene: TRBJ2-7
CDR3 DNA: TGTGCCAGCATTGGGGCGGTTTCAACAGGCGAGCAGTACTTC
CDR3 protein: CASIGAVSTGEQYF

D gene: TRBD2
clone size: .
V gene: TRBV30
J gene: TRBJ2-1
CDR3 DNA: TGTGCCTGGAGGAAGTCGGGACTAGCGTATTCCCATGAGCAGTTCTTC
CDR3 protein: CAWRKSGLAYSHEQFF

D gene: .
clone size: .
V gene: TRBV6-5
J gene: TRBJ2-1
CDR3 DNA: TGTGCCAGCAGTTACGGTGGGAGGAATGGCAATGAGCAGTTCTTC
CDR3 protein: CASSYGGRNGNEQFF

D gene: .
clone size: .
V gene: TRBV9
J gene: TRBJ1-1
CDR3 DNA: TGTGCCAGCAGCGTAGACCAGGGTAAGGGCACTGAAGCTTTCTTT
CDR3 protein: CASSVDQGKGTEAFF

D gene: TRBD1
clone size: .
V gene: TRBV2
J gene: TRBJ2-7
CDR3 DNA: TGTGCCAGCTGGCACCCCGGGACAGGAACCTACGAGCAGTACTTC
CDR3 protein: CASWHPGTGTYEQYF

D gene: .
clone size: .
V gene: TRBV16
J gene: TRBJ1-6
CDR3 DNA: TGTGCCAGCTCCGGGCTTTCGCGGTCCTATAATTCACCCCTCCACTTT
CDR3 protein: CASSGLSRSYNSPLHF

D gene: TRBD2
clone size: .
V gene: TRBV5-4
J gene: TRBJ2-3
CDR3 DNA: TGTGCCAGCAGCTCCGACTGGCGGGGGGCTCACTATTTT
CDR3 protein: CASSSDWRGAHYF

D gene: .
clone size: .
V gene: TRBV5-4
J gene: TRBJ2-1
CDR3 DNA: TGTGCCAGCAGCCCGGGCCTAGCTAATGAGCAGTTCTTC
CDR3 protein: CASSPGLANEQFF

D gene: .
clone size: .
V gene: TRBV18
J gene: TRBJ2-7
CDR3 DNA: TGTGCCAGCTCACGTCTCCAGGGTGACGAGCAGTACTTC
CDR3 protein: CASSRLQGDEQYF

D gene: .
clone size: .
V gene: TRBV7-8
J gene: TRBJ1-5
CDR3 DNA: TGTGCCAGCAGCTTAGAAGGGTATAGCAATCAGCCCCAGCATTTT
CDR3 protein: CASSLEGYSNQPQHF

D gene: TRBD1
clone size: .
V gene: TRBV2
J gene: TRBJ1-2
CDR3 DNA: TGTGCCAGCAGTGAAACGGGACAGCATACTAACTATGGCTACACCTTC
CDR3 protein: CASSETGQHTNYGYTF

D gene: .
clone size: .
V gene: TRBV2
J gene: TRBJ1-4
CDR3 DNA: TGTGCCAGCAGTGAAGCGCTAAGGGGCGCTAATGAAAAACTGTTTTTT
CDR3 protein: CASSEALRGANEKLFF

D gene: .
clone size: .
V gene: TRBV18
J gene: TRBJ1-5
CDR3 DNA: TGTGCCAGCTCACCAGATGGAATCAATCAGCCCCAGCATTTT
CDR3 protein: CASSPDGINQPQHF

D gene: .
clone size: .
V gene: TRBV4-3
J gene: TRBJ1-2
CDR3 DNA: TGCGCCAGCAGCCAATGGGCAGCCTCTTCTAACTATGGCTACACCTTC
CDR3 protein: CASSQWAASSNYGYTF

D gene: .
clone size: .
V gene: TRBV10-3
J gene: TRBJ2-3
CDR3 DNA: TGTGCCACCCAGGGGGGTACCCGCACAGATACGCAGTATTTT
CDR3 protein: CATQGGTRTDTQYF

D gene: TRBD2
clone size: once
V gene: TRBV6-5
J gene: TRBJ2-3
CDR3 DNA: TGTGCCAGCAGACAGACTAGCGGGGGGCTGACGCAGTATTTT
CDR3 protein: CASRQTSGGLTQYF

D gene: TRBD1
clone size: once
V gene: TRBV7-2
J gene: TRBJ1-4
CDR3 DNA: TGTGCCAGCAGCACGGGACAGGGGGCGGATGAAAAACTGTTTTTT
CDR3 protein: CASSTGQGADEKLFF

D gene: TRBD2
clone size: .
V gene: TRBV4-1
J gene: TRBJ2-5
CDR3 DNA: TGCGCCAGCAGCCAAGGTATTCTAGCGGGGGAGGAGACCCAGTACTTC
CDR3 protein: CASSQGILAGEETQYF

D gene: .
clone size: .
V gene: TRBV6-1
J gene: TRBJ2-7
CDR3 DNA: TGTGCCAGCAGTGAATCGGACACGTACGAGCAGTACTTC
CDR3 protein: CASSESDTYEQYF

D gene: .
clone size: .
V gene: TRBV5-4
J gene: TRBJ2-7
CDR3 DNA: TGTGCCAGCAGAGAGGACATTTCCTCCTACGAGCAGTACTTC
CDR3 protein: CASREDISSYEQYF

D gene: .
clone size: .
V gene: TRBV10-3
J gene: TRBJ1-6
CDR3 DNA: TGTGCCATCAGTAGAAGTAATTCACCCCTCCACTTT
CDR3 protein: CAISRSNSPLHF

D gene: TRBD1
clone size: .
V gene: TRBV19
J gene: TRBJ2-7
CDR3 DNA: TGTGCCAGTATAGTCCCTCAAGGACAGGGATACGAGCAGTACTTC
CDR3 protein: CASIVPQGQGYEQYF

D gene: .
clone size: .
V gene: TRBV27
J gene: TRBJ1-2
CDR3 DNA: TGTGCCAGCAGTAAGACAGCTAACTATGGCTACACCTTC
CDR3 protein: CASSKTANYGYTF

D gene: .
clone size: .
V gene: TRBV18
J gene: TRBJ2-7
CDR3 DNA: TGTGCCAGCTCACCATACGGGATGATCTACGAGCAGTACTTC
CDR3 protein: CASSPYGMIYEQYF